Listed here are 10 T cell receptor beta chains from one sample, sequenced in a study of beta chain features in type 1 diabetes. Study-level results: Shorter TCRB CDR3s, moderately but significantly so, were found in Type 1 diabetes patients in all four CD4+ subsets.

The entirety of the isolated RNA underwent reverse transcription, so expressed TCRB transcripts were sequenced. Using immunoSEQ multiplex PCR, the repertoire was profiled, and TCRdb retains in-frame clones only, with some absent. The profile shows about 650,000 clones, roughly an eighth of them singletons. Their target antigens are unknown. Specimen: naive CD4+ T cells from blood. These receptors all come from a man younger than 40 with type 1 diabetes.

Only a few counts were recorded for this clone. The rearrangement links TRBV9 to TRBJ2-7; TRBD2 matches at 12 bases. The CDR3 consists of 15 residues. Germline V CDR1 and CDR2: SGDLS, YYNGEE. V lost 4 bases and J lost 4; bases outside the gene matches: 6. CDR3 in amino acids: CASSPRLAGEYEQYF. For the CDR3, the DNA is TGTGCCAGCAGCCCACGACTAGCGGGGGAGTACGAGCAGTACTTC.

The V gene is TRBV28, the J gene TRBJ2-5, with D uncertain. V lost 7 bases and J lost 4, with 10 bases in between. CDR3 length equals 12 residues. Germline V lookup: CDR1 MDHEN, CDR2 SYDVKM. The CDR3 region has the DNA TGTGCCAGCACCACGGGCGGAGAGACCCAGTACTTC. Amino acids: CASTTGGETQYF.

This clone has a handful of counts. This chain joins TRBV30 and TRBJ1-2; D call uncertain. Germline V gene data show CDR1 as GTSNPN and CDR2 as SVGIG (reference sequence). Between the trimmed V and J ends, which lost 3 bases and 7 bases, there was a span of 6 bases. This CDR3 comprises 10 residues. CDR3 bases: TGTGCCTGGAGCGGAATTGGCTACACCTTC. Its protein is CAWSGIGYTF.

This chain uses TRBV4-3 with TRBJ1-3; 11 bases align to TRBD1. Trimming removed 5 bases from V and 4 bases from J; junction bases left unmatched: 4. This CDR3 has 15 amino acids. The germline V gene has CDR1 LGHNA and CDR2 YSLEER. The CDR3 DNA reads TGCGCCAGCAGCTCAGGACAGGGGGCCGGAAACACCATATATTTT. It encodes CASSSGQGAGNTIYF.

The chain links TRBV6-5 to TRBJ1-5, with D unclear. Trimming cost V 4 bases and J 9 bases, with 13 bases left between them. This CDR3 comprises 13 residues. The V gene's germline CDR1 is MNHEY and CDR2 SVGAGI. CDR3 coding DNA: TGTGCCAGCAGTTCCTCCCGGGAGGTGCCCCAGCATTTT. It specifies CASSSSREVPQHF.

This clone was found a few times. The chain joins TRBV30 to TRBJ2-1, with 11 nucleotides matching TRBD2. Per the germline V gene, CDR1 is GTSNPN and CDR2 is SVGIG (reference sequence). After removal of 0 bases from V and 4 bases from J, the junction contained 2 bases not matched to a gene. CDR3 length equals 15 residues. CDR3 residues: CAWSVASGGYNEQFF. DNA of the CDR3: TGTGCCTGGAGTGTAGCTAGCGGGGGGTACAATGAGCAGTTCTTC.

This clone was detected only a few times. The V call is TRBV4-2, the J call TRBJ2-1; 8 nucleotides align to TRBD1. The CDR3 loop spans 16 amino acids. From germline, CDR1 is LGHNA and CDR2 YNFKEQ. The junction had 1 base not matched to a gene; V was cut back by 0 bases and J by 0 bases. CDR3 in amino acids: CASSQETGGSYNEQFF. In nucleotides, the CDR3 is TGTGCCAGCAGCCAAGAAACAGGGGGCTCCTACAATGAGCAGTTCTTC.

This chain connects TRBV19 to TRBJ1-1, with a tentative D call TRBD1 (6 bases). The CDR3 spans 13 residues. Germline lookup yields CDR1 LNHDA and CDR2 SQIVND (reference sequence). The germline V and J ends were trimmed by 7 bases and 5 bases, with 14 bases remaining between them. The CDR3 coding sequence is TGTGCCAGTACCACATCTCAGGGGACTGAAGCTTTCTTT. Translating it yields CASTTSQGTEAFF.

This chain uses TRBV7-2 with TRBJ2-7; 8 bases are shared with TRBD2. The germline gives CDR1 SGHTA, CDR2 FQGNSA. With V trimmed by 1 base and J by 3 bases, 5 bases remained unmatched. The CDR3 has 15 residues. The CDR3 reads CASSLGVAGFYEQYF. CDR3 coding DNA: TGTGCCAGCAGCTTAGGAGTAGCGGGATTCTACGAGCAGTACTTC.

This clone has a handful of counts. Other nucleotide sequences from this sample produce the same CDR3. This sequence joins TRBV7-9 and TRBJ2-7; TRBD1 aligns across 7 bases. After removal of 0 bases from V and 4 bases from J, the junction contained 0 bases not matched to a gene. The CDR3 is made up of 13 amino acids. Germline values: CDR1 SEHNR, CDR2 FQNEAQ (reference sequence). In DNA form, the CDR3 reads TGTGCCAGCAGCTTAGCGACAGGGTACGAGCAGTACTTC. Translating gives CASSLATGYEQYF.